A single TCR beta chain is shown here with its context. This sample is drawn from a study of cytomegalovirus exposure and HLA in healthy donors. Amplification used 60 Vbeta primers and 13 Jbeta primers. Authors' methods: In a later analysis, around 10 million of 75 million to 90 million unique beta chains occurred in at least two donors. The protocol was immunoSEQ multiplex PCR, while the TCRdb copy is restricted to in-frame clones and leaves out a portion. The D gene and trimming were derived from the DNA, and the V and J assignments and clone size from that table. Its table records about 200,000 clones. The CDR3 runs 15 residues. The V gene's germline CDR1 is SGHTA and CDR2 FQGTGA. V lost 3 bases and J 2 bases, leaving 14 bases between the germline ends.

The origin of this receptor is a girl aged 2 to 9 in good health and CMV-seropositive. J is TRBJ2-7 and V is TRBV7-3; D ambiguous. The sequencing input was PBMCs. CDR3 in DNA: TGTGCCAGCAGCTTCGAGCCGACACCGGCCTACGAGCAGTACTTC. Encoded protein: CASSFEPTPAYEQYF.